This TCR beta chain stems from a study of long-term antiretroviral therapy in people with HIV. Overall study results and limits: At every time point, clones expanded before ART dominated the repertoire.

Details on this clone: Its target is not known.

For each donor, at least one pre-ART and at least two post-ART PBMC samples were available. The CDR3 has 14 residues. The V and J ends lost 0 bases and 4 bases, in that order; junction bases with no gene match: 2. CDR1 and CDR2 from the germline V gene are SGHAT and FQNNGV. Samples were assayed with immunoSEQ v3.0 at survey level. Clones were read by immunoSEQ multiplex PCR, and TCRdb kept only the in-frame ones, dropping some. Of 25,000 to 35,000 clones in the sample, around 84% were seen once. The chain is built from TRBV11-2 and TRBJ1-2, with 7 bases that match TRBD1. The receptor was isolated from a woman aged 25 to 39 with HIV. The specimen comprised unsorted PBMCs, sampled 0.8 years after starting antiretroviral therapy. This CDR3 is CASSLEGTAYGYTF. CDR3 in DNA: TGTGCCAGCAGCTTAGAGGGGACAGCCTATGGCTACACCTTC. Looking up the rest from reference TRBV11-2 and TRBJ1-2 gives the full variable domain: EAGVAQSPRYKIIEKRQSVAFWCNPISGHATLYWYQQILGQGPKLLIQFQNNGVVDDSQLPKDRFSAERLKGVDSTLKIQPAKLEDSAVYLCASSLEGTAYGYTFGSGTRLTVV.